This TCR beta chain originates from a study of naive and memory T cell subsets. Blood and skin TCR RNA was reverse transcribed with alpha and beta constant primers. Four PCR rounds used nested alpha and beta constant region primers plus the SP2 primer. TCRdb used MiXCR to reprocess the 5' RACE reads, holding one entry per CDR3 protein. In the table there are 20,000 to 25,000 distinct CDR3 sequences, around 3.9% of which are singletons. RNA was extracted from around 2.7 ml of whole blood of healthy adults. This clonotype was counted many times. The TCR was taken from a male donor in good health.

CDR3 sequence reads: CSVLRDERAGELFF. The CDR3 nucleotides read TGCAGCGTACTCCGGGACGAGAGGGCCGGGGAGCTGTTTTTT. The rearrangement links TRBV29-1 to TRBJ2-2; D is tentatively TRBD1 or TRBD2 (5 bases each). The ends were cut back, 6 bases at V and 6 bases at J, with 17 bases in the middle. CDR1 and CDR2 (germline): SQVTM, ANQGSEA. The CDR3 sequence is 14 residues long.